Here is one T cell receptor (beta chain) with its context. The antigen is not known. Data came from immunoSEQ multiplex PCR; TCRdb stores just in-frame clones and leaves some out. The sample lists tens of thousands of clones, 85% to 90% occurring once. This sample was included in a study of OX40 agonist ivuxolimab in advanced cancers. Looking at the study overall: Administration of intravenous ivuxolimab to patients occurred every 2 weeks at 0.01 to 10 mg/kg. Each dose-escalation patient presented with hepatocellular carcinoma, melanoma, renal cell or head and neck cancer.

Study-wide results and caveats: Dose levels from 0.1 to 3.0 mg/kg saw CD4+ and CD8+ blood T cells expand clonally by week 6. Several nonresponders also turned out to have low normalized T-cell clonal expansion.

The CDR3 is 14 residues long. With 5 bases clipped from V and 6 bases from J, the junction kept 7 bases outside the gene matches. CDR1 is SGHVS and CDR2 is FQNEAQ in the germline V gene. The receptor was derived from an adult with an advanced solid tumor such as melanoma, head and neck, liver or kidney cancer. This sample comprised CD4+ or CD8+ T cells sorted from blood, obtained in a trial of the OX40 agonist ivuxolimab. The V gene is TRBV7-8, the J gene TRBJ2-1, with 7 bases lining up with TRBD2. CDR3 sequence: CASSPLAGVNEQFF. Here the CDR3 DNA reads TGTGCCAGCAGCCCCCTGGCGGGGGTCAATGAGCAGTTCTTC.